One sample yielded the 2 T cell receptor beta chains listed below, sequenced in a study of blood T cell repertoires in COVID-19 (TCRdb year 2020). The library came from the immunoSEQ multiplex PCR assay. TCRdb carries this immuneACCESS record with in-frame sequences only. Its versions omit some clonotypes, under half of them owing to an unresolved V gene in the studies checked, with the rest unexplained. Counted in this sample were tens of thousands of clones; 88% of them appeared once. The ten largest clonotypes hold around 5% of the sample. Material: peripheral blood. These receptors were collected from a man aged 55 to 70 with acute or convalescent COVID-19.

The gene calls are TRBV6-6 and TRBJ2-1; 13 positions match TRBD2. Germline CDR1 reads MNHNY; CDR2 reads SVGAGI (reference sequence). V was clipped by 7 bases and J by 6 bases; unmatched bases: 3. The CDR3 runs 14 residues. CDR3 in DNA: TGTGCCAGCATATGGACTAGCGGGAGCAATGAGCAGTTCTTC. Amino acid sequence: CASIWTSGSNEQFF.

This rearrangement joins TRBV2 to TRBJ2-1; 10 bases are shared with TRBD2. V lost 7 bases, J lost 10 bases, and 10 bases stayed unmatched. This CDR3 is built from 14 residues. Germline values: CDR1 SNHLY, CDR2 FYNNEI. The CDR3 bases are TGTGCCAGCATATTGGGACTAGCGCAGGGGGAGCAGTTCTTC. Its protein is CASILGLAQGEQFF.